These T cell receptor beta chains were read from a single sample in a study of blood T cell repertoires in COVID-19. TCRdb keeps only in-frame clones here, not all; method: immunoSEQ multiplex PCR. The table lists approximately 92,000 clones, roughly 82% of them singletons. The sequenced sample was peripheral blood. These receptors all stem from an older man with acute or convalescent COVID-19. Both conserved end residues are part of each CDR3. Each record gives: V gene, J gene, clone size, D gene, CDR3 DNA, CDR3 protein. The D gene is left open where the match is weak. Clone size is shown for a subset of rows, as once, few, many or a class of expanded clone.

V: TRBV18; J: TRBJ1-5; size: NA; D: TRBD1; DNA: TGTGCCAGCTCACCACCCGACAGGGGCAGGCAGCCCCAGCATTTT; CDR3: CASSPPDRGRQPQHF
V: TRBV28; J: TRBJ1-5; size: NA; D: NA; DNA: TGTGCCAGCAGTTTAGGGGGGGCCCGCAATCAGCCCCAGCATTTT; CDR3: CASSLGGARNQPQHF
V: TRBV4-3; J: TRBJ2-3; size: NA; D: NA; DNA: TGCGCCAGCAGCCCCAGGTCTAGCACAGATACGCAGTATTTT; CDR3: CASSPRSSTDTQYF
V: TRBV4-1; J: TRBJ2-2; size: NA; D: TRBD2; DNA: TGCGCCAGCAGCTCAGCGGGGGGGCAGGCCGGGGAGCTGTTTTTT; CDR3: CASSSAGGQAGELFF
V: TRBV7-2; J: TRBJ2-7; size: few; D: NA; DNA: TGTGCCAGCGCCCCCCCAGGGCGCTCCTACGAGCAGTACTTC; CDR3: CASAPPGRSYEQYF
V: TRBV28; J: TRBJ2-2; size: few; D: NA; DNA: TGTGCCAGCAGTTCTCCCGAGGTGAAGAACACCGGGGAGCTGTTTTTT; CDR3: CASSSPEVKNTGELFF
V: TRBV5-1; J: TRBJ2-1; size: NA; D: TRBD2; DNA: TGCGCCAGCAGCTTGGAGGCTAGCGGGAGAAATGAGCAGTTCTTC; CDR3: CASSLEASGRNEQFF
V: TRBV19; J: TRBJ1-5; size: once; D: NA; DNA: TGTGCCAGTAGTTTTAGGGACACCTCAAATCAGCCCCAGCATTTT; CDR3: CASSFRDTSNQPQHF
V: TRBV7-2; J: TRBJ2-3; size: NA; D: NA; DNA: TGTGCCAGCAGCTTACAGCCAGGGAGGATAACAGATACGCAGTATTTT; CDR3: CASSLQPGRITDTQYF
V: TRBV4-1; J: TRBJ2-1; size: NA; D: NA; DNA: TGCGCCAGCAGTCCTTATCTAGGATACAATGAGCAGTTCTTC; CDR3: CASSPYLGYNEQFF
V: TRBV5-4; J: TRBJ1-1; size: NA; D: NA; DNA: TGTGCCAGCAGCTTGGTAGTGGCAGGGAACACTGAAGCTTTCTTT; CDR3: CASSLVVAGNTEAFF
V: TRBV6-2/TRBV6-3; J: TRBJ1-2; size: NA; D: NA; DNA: TGTGCCAGCAGTTTACTGGGGGCCGGCTATGGCTACACCTTC; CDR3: CASSLLGAGYGYTF
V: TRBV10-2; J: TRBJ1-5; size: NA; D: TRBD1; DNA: TGCGCCAGCAGTGAAGCACAGGGGAATCAGCCCCAGCATTTT; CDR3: CASSEAQGNQPQHF
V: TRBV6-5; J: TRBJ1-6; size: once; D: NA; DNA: TGTGCCAGCAGTTTGACTCGAACCAATTCACCCCTCCACTTT; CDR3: CASSLTRTNSPLHF
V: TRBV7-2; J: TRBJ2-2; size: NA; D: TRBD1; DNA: TGTGCCAGCAGCCCTTCTCGGACAGGGGGCGACGGGGAGCTGTTTTTT; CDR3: CASSPSRTGGDGELFF
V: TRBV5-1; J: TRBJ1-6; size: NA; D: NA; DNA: TGCGCCAGCAGCTCAGGGGTCCGGCGGCCACCCCTCCACTTT; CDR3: CASSSGVRRPPLHF
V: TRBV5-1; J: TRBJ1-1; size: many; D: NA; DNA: TGCGCCAGCAGCTTGGGGGGATACAGGGAACGAGACACTGAAGCTTTCTTT; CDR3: CASSLGGYRERDTEAFF